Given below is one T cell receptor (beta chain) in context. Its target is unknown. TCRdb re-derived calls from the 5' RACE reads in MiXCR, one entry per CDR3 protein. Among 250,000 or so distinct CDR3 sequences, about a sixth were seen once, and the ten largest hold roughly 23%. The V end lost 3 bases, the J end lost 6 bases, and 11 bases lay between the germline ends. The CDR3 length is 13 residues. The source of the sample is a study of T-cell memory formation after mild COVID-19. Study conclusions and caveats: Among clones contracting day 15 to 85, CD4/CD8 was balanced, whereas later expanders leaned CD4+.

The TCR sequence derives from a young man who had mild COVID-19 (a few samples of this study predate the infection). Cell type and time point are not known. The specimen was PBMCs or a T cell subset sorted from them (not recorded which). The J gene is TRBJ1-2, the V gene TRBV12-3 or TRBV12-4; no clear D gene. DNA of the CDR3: TGTGCCAGCAGTTTGAGAAAAGTCGATGGCTACACCTTC. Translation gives CASSLRKVDGYTF.